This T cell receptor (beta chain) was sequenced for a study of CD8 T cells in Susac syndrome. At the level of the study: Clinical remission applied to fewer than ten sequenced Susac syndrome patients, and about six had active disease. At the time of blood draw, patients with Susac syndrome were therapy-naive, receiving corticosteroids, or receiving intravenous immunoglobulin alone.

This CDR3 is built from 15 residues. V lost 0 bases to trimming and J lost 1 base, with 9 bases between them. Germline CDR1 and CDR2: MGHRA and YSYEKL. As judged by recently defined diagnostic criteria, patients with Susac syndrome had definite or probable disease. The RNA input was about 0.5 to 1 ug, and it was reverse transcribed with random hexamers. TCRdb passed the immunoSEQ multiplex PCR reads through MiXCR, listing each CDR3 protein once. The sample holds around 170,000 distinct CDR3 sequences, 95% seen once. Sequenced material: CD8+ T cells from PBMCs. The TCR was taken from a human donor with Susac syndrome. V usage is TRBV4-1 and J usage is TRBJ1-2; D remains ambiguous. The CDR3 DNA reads TGCGCCAGCAGCCAAGATGATAGCAGTAACTATGGCTACACCTTC. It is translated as CASSQDDSSNYGYTF.